This is a list of T cell receptor beta chains from one sample in a study of a mutant IDH1 vaccine in newly diagnosed glioma. Profiling relied on immunoSEQ multiplex PCR, and the TCRdb table lists in-frame clones only, not all of them. The table has around 40,000 clones, roughly 88% seen once; the top ten hold around 1.7%. No antigen is known for these receptors. The starting material was PBMCs, obtained from a glioma patient whose treatment included an IDH1 peptide vaccine. These receptors were collected from a man aged 40-55 years with glioma. The CDR3 runs from the conserved cysteine through the conserved F or W. D genes are given only for firm matches. Not every row has a clone size; where given, it reads once, few, many or a size class.

.,once,TRBV7-8,TRBJ2-3,15,CASSLSTSLADTQYF,TGTGCCAGCAGCTTGAGCACTTCCTTGGCAGATACGCAGTATTTT
.,.,TRBV5-1,TRBJ2-6,15,CASSLGGSGANVLTF,TGCGCCAGCAGCTTGGGTGGGTCTGGGGCCAACGTCCTGACTTTC
.,.,TRBV7-7,TRBJ2-3,15,CASSLNGGRGDTQYF,TGTGCCAGCAGCTTAAACGGGGGCCGCGGAGATACGCAGTATTTT
TRBD1,.,TRBV10-2,TRBJ2-7,13,CASIGQGANEQYF,TGCGCCAGCATTGGACAGGGGGCTAACGAGCAGTACTTC
.,.,TRBV7-9,TRBJ1-1,13,CASSPTGRTEAFF,TGTGCCAGCAGCCCGACAGGACGGACTGAAGCTTTCTTT
.,.,TRBV5-1,TRBJ2-4,15,CASCTGDLAKNIQYF,TGCGCCAGCTGTACGGGGGATCTAGCCAAAAACATTCAGTACTTC
.,few,TRBV4-1,TRBJ2-5,13,CASSQARGETQYF,TGCGCCAGCAGCCAAGCCCGGGGGGAGACCCAGTACTTC
.,few,TRBV18,TRBJ2-3,17,CASSPPIRDLDTDTQYF,TGTGCCAGCTCACCACCTATCCGGGACCTAGACACAGATACGCAGTATTTT
.,.,TRBV14,TRBJ1-4,14,CASSQLGGVEKLFF,TGTGCCAGCAGCCAATTGGGGGGAGTTGAAAAACTGTTTTTT
TRBD1,.,TRBV5-1,TRBJ2-5,14,CASSRQGIQETQYF,TGCGCCAGCAGCCGACAGGGGATCCAAGAGACCCAGTACTTC